Shown below are 22 T cell receptor beta chains from a single sample sequenced in a study of T cell responses to AZD1222 COVID-19 vaccine (dated by TCRdb to about 2021). To prepare the library, the immunoSEQ multiplex PCR assay was applied. Drawn from immuneACCESS, this table holds only the in-frame rearrangements with V and J called that TCRdb kept. Clones are partly lost; checked studies trace under half to an unresolved V gene and leave the rest unexplained. Within this sample are some 170,000 clones, with around 94% of them counted one time only. In total, the top ten clones hold 5.1% of the sample. What this sample's time point label stands for: about 28 days (+/-7) after the second vaccine dose. The material was peripheral blood, obtained 28 days after the second AZD1222 dose. The receptors come from an adult who received the AZD1222 COVID-19 vaccine.

This chain uses TRBV5-8 with TRBJ2-1, with D unclear. The CDR3 is 15 amino acids. Trimming shortened V by 1 base and J by 5 bases, and 13 bases separated the two germline ends. The germline gives CDR1 SGHTS, CDR2 YDEGEE. The chain's CDR3 is CASSLRIGANNEQFF. The CDR3 bases are TGTGCCAGCAGCTTGAGGATAGGAGCAAACAATGAGCAGTTCTTC.

The chain couples TRBV27 to TRBJ1-6; no firm D call. The CDR3 totals 12 residues. CDR1 and CDR2 from the germline V gene are MNHEY and SMNVEV (reference sequence). Deletions cut 6 bases from V and 3 bases from J, with 3 bases between. CDR3 coding DNA: TGTGCCAGCAGGGGCTATAATTCACCCCTCCACTTT. Translating it yields CASRGYNSPLHF.

This clone occurred once. This chain uses TRBV19 with TRBJ2-7; 12 bases line up with TRBD2. V was pared by 7 bases and J by 3 bases, with 13 bases of the junction left unmatched. The CDR3 totals 17 residues. Germline lookup yields CDR1 LNHDA and CDR2 SQIVND (reference sequence). CDR3 nucleotides: TGTGCCAGTACCAAGACTAGCGGGAGCCTTGACCTCTACGAGCAGTACTTC. Amino acid sequence: CASTKTSGSLDLYEQYF.

V usage is TRBV11-1 and J usage is TRBJ2-2; tentative D call: TRBD1 (7 bases). V gave up 8 bases and J gave up 1 base, with 17 bases separating them. The CDR3 contains 16 residues. CDR1 is SGHAT, CDR2 FQDESV, per germline (reference sequence). CDR3 protein: CASGGPGQQNTGELFF. The CDR3 region has the DNA TGTGCCAGCGGGGGGCCGGGACAGCAGAACACCGGGGAGCTGTTTTTT.

CDR3 bases: TGCGCCAGCAGCATGGACAGTTTAAGCTCCTACGAGCAGTACTTC. Translation: CASSMDSLSSYEQYF. V and J are TRBV5-1 and TRBJ2-7, with D perhaps matching TRBD1 (6 bases). Germline CDR1 SGHRS, CDR2 YFSETQ. This CDR3 region has 15 residues. Between the trimmed V and J ends, which lost 4 bases and 0 bases, there was a span of 14 bases.

The chain has TRBV29-1 and TRBJ2-3; perhaps TRBD1 as D (5 bases). V lost 5 bases, J lost 0 bases, and 15 bases lay in between. Germline V gives CDR1 SQVTM, CDR2 ANQGSEA. The CDR3 has 15 amino acids. The CDR3 loop reads CSVRLTVTSTDTQYF. CDR3 nucleotides: TGCAGCGTTCGCTTGACAGTCACTAGCACAGATACGCAGTATTTT.

The rearrangement uses TRBV5-6 and TRBJ2-5; TRBD2 agrees at 8 bases. The J segment lost 3 bases and the V segment lost 2 bases, leaving 6 bases of the junction unmatched. The CDR3 contains 15 residues. Germline values: CDR1 SGHDT, CDR2 YYEEEE. The CDR3 DNA follows: TGTGCCAGCAGCTTAGGGGGAGCGGGGGAAGAGACCCAGTACTTC. This codes for CASSLGGAGEETQYF.

A single count supports this clone. The chain joins TRBV23-1 to TRBJ1-1; TRBD1 is a possible D gene (6 bases). TRBV23-1 is assigned to the ORF class and has an uncertain function. Trimming removed 2 bases at V and 4 bases at J, with 20 bases between. The CDR3 is made up of 17 amino acids. CDR3 amino acids: CASSQASQGLRVTEAFF. CDR3 nucleotides: TGCGCCAGCAGTCAAGCCTCACAGGGCCTCAGGGTCACTGAAGCTTTCTTT.

CDR3 sequence reads: CASSQDPRVGSYEQYF. The CDR3, as DNA: TGCGCCAGCAGCCAAGATCCGCGCGTTGGGTCCTACGAGCAGTACTTC. The V call is TRBV4-1, the J call TRBJ2-7; D is ambiguous. Per germline, CDR1 MGHRA and CDR2 YSYEKL. The germline V and J ends were trimmed by 0 bases and 1 base, with 13 bases remaining between them. This CDR3 contains 16 residues.

This clone was recorded once. The CDR3 region has the DNA TGTGCCAGCAGCATAGGGGGAGGCACTGAAGCTTTCTTT. Amino acid sequence: CASSIGGGTEAFF. The chain is built from TRBV11-2 and TRBJ1-1; weak D call: TRBD1 (6 bases). V lost 5 bases to trimming and J lost 4 bases, with 11 bases between them. This CDR3 comprises 13 residues. Per germline, CDR1 SGHAT and CDR2 FQNNGV.

This chain joins TRBV10-2 and TRBJ1-3; D is uncertain. CDR1 is WSHSY, CDR2 SAAADI, per germline. Trimming removed 5 bases from V and 4 bases from J, with 15 bases in between. The CDR3 has 15 residues. The CDR3 DNA is TGCGCCAGCAGTATCCCGGGAATGACGGGAAACACCATATATTTT. This sequence encodes CASSIPGMTGNTIYF.

The rearrangement links TRBV13 to TRBJ2-1; 10 bases map to TRBD2. CDR1 and CDR2 from the germline V gene are PRHDT and FYEKMQ (reference sequence). There are 15 residues in the CDR3. Germline trimming cut 4 bases from V and 2 bases from J; bases unmatched to any gene: 2. CDR3 residues: CASSYGLAAYNEQFF. The CDR3 bases are TGTGCCAGCAGCTACGGACTAGCGGCCTACAATGAGCAGTTCTTC.

V gene TRBV29-1 combines with J gene TRBJ1-3; D remains ambiguous. Trimming took 0 bases from V and 3 from J, leaving 15 bases between them. Germline loops: CDR1 SQVTM, CDR2 ANQGSEA. The CDR3 contains 16 residues. CDR3 in amino acids: CSVEEPTPRVGNTIYF. The CDR3 bases are TGCAGCGTTGAAGAACCAACCCCAAGAGTTGGAAACACCATATATTTT. Combining the CDR3 with reference TRBV29-1 and TRBJ1-3 gives the whole variable domain SAVISQKPSRDICQRGTSLTIQCQVDSQVTMMFWYRQQPGQSLTLIATANQGSEATYESGFVIDKFPISRPNLTFSTLTVSNMSPEDSSIYLCSVEEPTPRVGNTIYFGEGSWLTVV.

V and J are TRBV3-1 (or the pseudogene TRBV3-2) and TRBJ2-7; the match to TRBD2 covers 8 bases. Germline V CDR1 and CDR2: LGHDT, YNNKEL (reference sequence). This CDR3 is 17 amino acids long. V trimming: 0 bases; J trimming: 4 bases; junction bases outside the gene matches: 11. The CDR3 DNA follows: TGTGCCAGCAGCCAAGATACGGCGGGGACTAGTAGTTACGAGCAGTACTTC. Translating it yields CASSQDTAGTSSYEQYF.

The genes are TRBV5-1 and TRBJ2-7; 9 bases are a match to TRBD2. V lost 0 bases and J lost 0; bases outside the gene matches: 1. This CDR3 has 15 residues. Germline assignment: CDR1 SGHRS and CDR2 YFSETQ. The CDR3 DNA is TGCGCCAGCAGCTTGGGGCGGGGGGGCTCCTACGAGCAGTACTTC. It codes for CASSLGRGGSYEQYF.

The rearrangement uses TRBV10-3 and TRBJ2-7; 10 bases are a match to TRBD2. The CDR3 has 15 amino acids. In germline, CDR1 is ENHRY, CDR2 SYGVKD. The junction had 3 bases not matched to a gene; V was cut back by 0 bases and J by 4 bases. CDR3 loop: CAISESTSGTYEQYF. The CDR3 nucleotides read TGTGCCATCAGTGAGTCAACTAGCGGGACGTACGAGCAGTACTTC.

The rearrangement links TRBV6-5 to TRBJ1-4; weak D call: TRBD1 (5 bases). Trimming took 6 bases from V and 6 from J, leaving 14 bases between them. Looked up from germline, CDR1 is MNHEY and CDR2 is SVGAGI. The CDR3 length is 14 residues. The CDR3 nucleotides are TGTGCCAGCAGGCCAGGGATGGGGTATGAAAAACTGTTTTTT. It translates to CASRPGMGYEKLFF.

The rearrangement links TRBV2 to TRBJ1-5; D is undetermined. Germline assignment: CDR1 SNHLY and CDR2 FYNNEI. V shed 4 bases and J shed 3 bases, with 13 bases lying between them. The CDR3 has 15 amino acids. The CDR3 protein is CASSGRWADNQPQHF. For the CDR3, the DNA is TGTGCCAGCAGTGGGAGGTGGGCGGACAATCAGCCCCAGCATTTT.

V usage is TRBV2 and J usage is TRBJ1-2; unclear D gene. The CDR3 length is 16 residues. V was pared by 4 bases and J by 0 bases, with 15 bases between. Germline-derived CDR1 and CDR2 are SNHLY and FYNNEI. The CDR3 DNA is TGTGCCAGCAGTGTTACAGCCCTTAACCCTAACTATGGCTACACCTTC. Protein product: CASSVTALNPNYGYTF.

The V and J genes are TRBV15 and TRBJ2-5; D is undetermined. CDR1 and CDR2 (germline): LNHNV, YYDKDF (reference sequence). Trimming cost V 1 base and J 5 bases, with 5 bases left between them. The CDR3 has 12 residues. DNA of the CDR3: TGTGCCACCAGCAGAGCCGGGGAGACCCAGTACTTC. Translating it yields CATSRAGETQYF. The whole variable domain, filled in from reference TRBV15 and TRBJ2-5, reads DAMVIQNPRYQVTQFGKPVTLSCSQTLNHNVMYWYQQKSSQAPKLLFHYYDKDFNNEADTPDNFQSRRPNTSFCFLDIRSPGLGDTAMYLCATSRAGETQYFGPGTRLLVL.

The chain joins TRBV12-5 to TRBJ2-2; D not certain. Trimming shortened V by 7 bases and J by 6 bases, and 12 bases separated the two germline ends. Germline lookup yields CDR1 LGHNT and CDR2 FRNRAP. The CDR3 has 13 residues. The chain's CDR3 is CASAADWAGELFF. The DNA for the CDR3 is TGTGCTAGTGCCGCCGACTGGGCCGGGGAGCTGTTTTTT.

The V and J genes are TRBV3-1 (or the pseudogene TRBV3-2) and TRBJ1-6; D is uncertain. The germline gives CDR1 LGHDT, CDR2 YNNKEL (reference sequence). The CDR3 is 15 residues long. V lost 2 bases, J lost 10 bases, and 15 bases lay in between. The CDR3 sequence: CASSQRNRLGSPLHF. CDR3 DNA: TGTGCCAGCAGCCAACGGAACAGATTAGGGTCACCCCTCCACTTT.